The TCR beta chain under discussion was sequenced for a study of T-cell reconstitution after alpha-beta-depleted transplantation in children. This CDR3 has 15 amino acids. Preparation of the TCRbeta library used unique molecular identifiers. TCRdb re-derived calls from the PCR reads in MiXCR, one entry per CDR3 protein. In the table there are about 500,000 distinct CDR3 sequences, 32% of which are singletons. The chain has TRBV21-1 and TRBJ1-1; the table names TRBD1, a call not compared with the DNA. TRBV21-1 is a recognized pseudogene. The specimen comprised PBMCs from the stem cell graft donor, sampled from the stem cell graft. The sequence was obtained from a human donor who donated a stem cell graft to a child with aplastic anemia. As DNA, the CDR3 is TGTGCCAGCAGCAAAGGGGGGGGGCTAAACACTGAAGCTTTCTTT. Translation gives CASSKGGGLNTEAFF.